This TCR beta chain is from a study of OX40 agonist ivuxolimab in advanced cancers. Whole-study findings and limits: The mean number of expanded clones was higher in CD8+ T cells than in CD4+.

Data came from immunoSEQ multiplex PCR; TCRdb stores just in-frame clones and leaves some out. This sample carries around 70,000 clones, about 88% of them seen once, and the ten largest clones take around 10%. The CDR3 is 14 residues long. In germline, CDR1 is KGHSH, CDR2 LQKENI. Trimming cost V 3 bases and J 4 bases, with 12 bases left between them. This clone was recorded once. Antigen specificity is unknown. The specimen comprised CD4+ or CD8+ T cells sorted from blood, sampled in a trial of the OX40 agonist ivuxolimab. The chain employs TRBV18 and TRBJ1-1; D is perhaps TRBD1 (5 bases). The TCR originated in an adult with an advanced solid tumor such as melanoma, head and neck, liver or kidney cancer. CDR3 coding DNA: TGTGCCAGCTCACCGACAGCAGGGAGCACTGAAGCTTTCTTT. It encodes CASSPTAGSTEAFF. Drawing the rest from reference TRBV18 and TRBJ1-1, the complete variable domain is NAGVMQNPRHLVRRRGQEARLRCSPMKGHSHVYWYRQLPEEGLKFMVYLQKENIIDESGMPKERFSAEFPKEGPSILRIQQVVRGDSAAYFCASSPTAGSTEAFFGQGTRLTVV.